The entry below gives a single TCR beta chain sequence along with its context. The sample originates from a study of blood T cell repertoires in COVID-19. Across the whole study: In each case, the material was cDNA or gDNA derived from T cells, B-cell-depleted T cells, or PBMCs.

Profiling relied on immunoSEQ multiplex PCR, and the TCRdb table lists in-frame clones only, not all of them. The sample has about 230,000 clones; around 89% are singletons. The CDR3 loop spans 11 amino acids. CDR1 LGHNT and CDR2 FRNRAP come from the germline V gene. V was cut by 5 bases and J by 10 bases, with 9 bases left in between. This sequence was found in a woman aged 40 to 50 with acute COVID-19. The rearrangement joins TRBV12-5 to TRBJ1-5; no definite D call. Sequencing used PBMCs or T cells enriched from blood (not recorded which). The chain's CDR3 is CASGLDIPQHF. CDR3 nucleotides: TGTGCTAGTGGTCTCGACATACCCCAGCATTTT.